One sample yielded the 2 T cell receptor beta chains listed below, sequenced in a study of molecular identifiers for immune sequencing clone quantification. TCRdb called the PCR reads again in MiXCR, with one record for every CDR3 protein. Counted here are approximately 500,000 distinct CDR3 sequences, about 25% occurring once; the ten biggest clones make up 0.76%. Input material: naive CD8+ T cells from blood, with Jurkat cell RNA spiked in. Subset specified: FACS-sorted CD8+CD4-CCR7+CD45RA+ naive T cells. These receptors were obtained from a human donor in good health. Some libraries in this study had Jurkat cell RNA spiked in.

This clonotype came up a few times. This chain uses TRBV5-1 with TRBJ2-1, with 11 bases lining up with TRBD1. Germline-derived CDR1 and CDR2 are SGHRS and YFSETQ. CDR3 length equals 16 residues. V was clipped by 3 bases and J by 2 bases; unmatched bases: 4. The CDR3 DNA sequence: TGCGCCAGCAGCTCCCGGACAGGGGGCGCCTACAATGAGCAGTTCTTC. Translating gives CASSSRTGGAYNEQFF.

This clonotype was observed a few times. The CDR3 sequence is CAWSVLGWPDTQYF. CDR3 DNA: TGTGCCTGGAGTGTTTTGGGGTGGCCAGATACGCAGTATTTT. The chain is built from TRBV30 and TRBJ2-3; the D is unclear. V lost 0 bases and J 4 bases, leaving 11 bases between the germline ends. The germline V gene has CDR1 GTSNPN and CDR2 SVGIG (reference sequence). The CDR3 has 14 residues.